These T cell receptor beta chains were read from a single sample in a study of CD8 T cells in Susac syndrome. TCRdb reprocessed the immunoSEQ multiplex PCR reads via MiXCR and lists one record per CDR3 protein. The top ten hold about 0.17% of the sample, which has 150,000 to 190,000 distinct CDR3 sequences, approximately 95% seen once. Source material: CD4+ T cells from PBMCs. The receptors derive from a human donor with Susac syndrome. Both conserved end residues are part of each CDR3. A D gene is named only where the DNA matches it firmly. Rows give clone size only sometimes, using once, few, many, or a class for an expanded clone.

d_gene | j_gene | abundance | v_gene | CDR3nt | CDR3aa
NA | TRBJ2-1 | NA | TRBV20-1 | TGCAGTGCTAGAATTCGACCGGCGTCGGGGCAGTTCTTC | CSARIRPASGQFF
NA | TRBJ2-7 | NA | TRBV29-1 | TGCAGCGTTGTTCCCGTTCGAGGGGTCTACGAGCAGTACTTC | CSVVPVRGVYEQYF
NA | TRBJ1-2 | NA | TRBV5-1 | TGCGCCAGCAGCTTGGGGACGACGATCGGCTATGGCTACACCTTC | CASSLGTTIGYGYTF
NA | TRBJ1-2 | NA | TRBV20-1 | TGCAGTGCCAAACAGGGCTATTATGGCTACACCTTC | CSAKQGYYGYTF
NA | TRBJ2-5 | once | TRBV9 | TGTGCCAGCAGCGTAGAGTTGGGGGGTCTACAAGAGACCCAGTACTTC | CASSVELGGLQETQYF
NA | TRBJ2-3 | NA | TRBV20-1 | TGCAGTGCTAGATATATGGGCACAGATACGCAGTATTTT | CSARYMGTDTQYF
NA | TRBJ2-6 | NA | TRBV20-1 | TGCAGTGCTAGAGAAAATGGGGCCAACGTCCTGACTTTC | CSARENGANVLTF
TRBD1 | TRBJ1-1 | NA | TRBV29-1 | TGCAGCGTCCTGGACAGGGGGCGAGCCGAAGCTTTCTTT | CSVLDRGRAEAFF
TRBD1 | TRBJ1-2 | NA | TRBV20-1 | TGCAGTGCTCGGCAGGGGGTGGGCTATGGCTACACCTTC | CSARQGVGYGYTF
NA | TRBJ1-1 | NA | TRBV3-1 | TGTGCCAGCAGCCAAAGGGACATGAACACTGAAGCTTTCTTT | CASSQRDMNTEAFF
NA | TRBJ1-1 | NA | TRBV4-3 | TGCGCCAGCAGCCAAGGGTTTGAGGGGATGGACACTGAAGCTTTCTTT | CASSQGFEGMDTEAFF